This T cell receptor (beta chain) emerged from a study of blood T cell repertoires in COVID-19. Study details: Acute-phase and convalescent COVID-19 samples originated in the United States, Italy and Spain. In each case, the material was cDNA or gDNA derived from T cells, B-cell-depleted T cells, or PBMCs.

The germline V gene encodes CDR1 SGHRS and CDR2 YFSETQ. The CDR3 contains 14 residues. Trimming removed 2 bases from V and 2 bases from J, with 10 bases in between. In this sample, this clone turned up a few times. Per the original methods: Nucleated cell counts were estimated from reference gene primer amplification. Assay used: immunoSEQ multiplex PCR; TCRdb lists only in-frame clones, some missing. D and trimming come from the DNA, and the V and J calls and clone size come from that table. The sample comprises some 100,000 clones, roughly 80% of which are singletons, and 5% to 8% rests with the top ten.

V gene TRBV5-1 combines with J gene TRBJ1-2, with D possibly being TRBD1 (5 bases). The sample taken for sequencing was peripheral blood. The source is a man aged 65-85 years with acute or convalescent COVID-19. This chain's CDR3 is CASSFQDSNYGYTF. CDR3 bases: TGCGCCAGCAGCTTCCAAGACAGCAACTATGGCTACACCTTC.